This T cell receptor beta chain is from a study of CD8 T cells in Susac syndrome. Sequencing of TCR beta covered CD8+ and CD4+ T cells obtained from blood. Healthy donors served as the controls. They were matched for age and sex. FACS enriched CD8+ TEMRA cells, while bulk CD8+ and CD4+ were negatively isolated. CDR3 size: 15 residues. V lost 3 bases and J 8 bases, leaving 16 bases between the germline ends. When the RNA was reverse transcribed, random hexamers were used with an input of roughly 0.45 to 1 ug. The immunoSEQ assay covered 54 Vbeta and 13 Jbeta segments for CDR3. Using its own MiXCR run on the immunoSEQ multiplex PCR reads, TCRdb lists one record per CDR3 protein. This table has 120,000 to 150,000 distinct CDR3 sequences, approximately 93% appearing once.

The sequence came from a human donor in good health. Material: CD4+ T cells from PBMCs. This rearrangement joins TRBV12-3 or TRBV12-4 to TRBJ1-4; the D gene is possibly TRBD1 (5 bases). The CDR3 DNA follows: TGTGCCAGCAGTTTGAGGGGCAGCGAAAAGGAAAAACTGTTTTTT. Translation gives CASSLRGSEKEKLFF.